This is a list of T cell receptor beta chains from one sample in a study of blood T cell repertoires in COVID-19. Data came from immunoSEQ multiplex PCR; TCRdb stores just in-frame clones and leaves some out. In the table there are fewer than 35,000 clones, over 75% of which are singletons. Sequencing was done on a sample of peripheral blood. The receptors derive from a man aged 80 or over with active COVID-19. The CDR3 runs from the conserved cysteine through the conserved F or W. A D gene is named only where the DNA matches it firmly. Some rows mark clone size as missing; the rest say once, few, many or name a class of expanded clone.

d_call	clone_size	j_call	cdr3_length	v_call	cdr3_aa	cdr3_nt
NA	NA	TRBJ2-2	13	TRBV27	CASSLFGGGELFF	TGTGCCAGCAGTTTATTTGGAGGCGGGGAGCTGTTTTTT
NA	NA	TRBJ1-2	12	TRBV10-3	CAISEDRYGYTF	TGTGCCATCAGTGAGGACAGATATGGCTACACCTTC
NA	NA	TRBJ1-2	14	TRBV9	CASSVGAGRYGYTF	TGTGCCAGCAGCGTAGGGGCAGGGCGTTATGGCTACACCTTC
NA	NA	TRBJ1-4	12	TRBV2	CASEVGGEKLFF	TGTGCCAGCGAAGTGGGGGGTGAAAAACTGTTTTTT
TRBD2	NA	TRBJ2-2	14	TRBV29-1	CSVFLAGVTGELFF	TGCAGCGTTTTTCTAGCGGGGGTCACCGGGGAGCTGTTTTTT
NA	NA	TRBJ1-2	14	TRBV30	CAWSPVAGAYGYTF	TGTGCCTGGAGTCCTGTGGCGGGAGCCTATGGCTACACCTTC
NA	NA	TRBJ1-2	13	TRBV19	CASSMRGADGYTF	TGTGCCAGTAGTATGCGGGGCGCAGATGGCTACACCTTC
TRBD1	NA	TRBJ2-6	17	TRBV5-4	CASSLWTGNAGANVLTF	TGTGCCAGCAGCTTGTGGACAGGGAATGCTGGGGCCAACGTCCTGACTTTC
TRBD1	NA	TRBJ1-2	13	TRBV6-6	CASMDRETTGYTF	TGTGCCAGCATGGACAGGGAGACGACTGGCTACACCTTC
NA	NA	TRBJ2-2	12	TRBV9	CASSSGQGELFF	TGTGCCAGCAGCTCCGGACAGGGGGAGCTGTTTTTT
TRBD1	NA	TRBJ2-3	13	TRBV7-9	CASSSGQADTQYF	TGTGCCAGCAGCTCCGGACAGGCAGATACGCAGTATTTT
TRBD1	NA	TRBJ2-7	15	TRBV19	CASSITGTDTYEQYF	TGTGCCAGTAGTATTACGGGGACAGATACCTACGAGCAGTACTTC
TRBD1	NA	TRBJ2-2	16	TRBV27	CASATGTGGFAGELFF	TGTGCCAGTGCAACCGGGACAGGGGGTTTCGCCGGGGAGCTGTTTTTT
NA	NA	TRBJ2-7	16	TRBV7-9	CASSLLGGALSYEQYF	TGTGCCAGCAGCCTACTGGGCGGGGCGCTCTCCTACGAGCAGTACTTC
NA	NA	TRBJ2-3	14	TRBV19	CASTGGGITDTQYF	TGTGCCAGTACAGGAGGCGGAATCACAGATACGCAGTATTTT
NA	few	TRBJ2-3	12	TRBV29-1	CSVEDQTDTQYF	TGCAGCGTTGAAGATCAAACAGATACGCAGTATTTT
NA	NA	TRBJ2-3	15	TRBV5-4	CASSLQGGARNTQYF	TGTGCCAGCAGCTTGCAAGGGGGGGCGCGTAATACGCAGTATTTT
NA	NA	TRBJ1-2	17	TRBV7-8	CASSSGSGFGANYGYTF	TGTGCCAGCAGTTCCGGATCTGGGTTCGGGGCTAACTATGGCTACACCTTC
NA	NA	TRBJ2-5	15	TRBV10-3	CAISVGGGNQETQYF	TGTGCCATCAGTGTGGGGGGGGGCAATCAAGAGACCCAGTACTTC
NA	NA	TRBJ1-6	14	TRBV30	CAWIPGPSISPLHF	TGTGCCTGGATCCCAGGGCCCTCGATTTCACCCCTCCACTTT
NA	NA	TRBJ1-5	16	TRBV21-1	CASSARDRGQTEPQHF	TGTGCCAGCAGCGCCCGGGACAGGGGACAGACAGAGCCCCAGCATTTT
NA	NA	TRBJ2-7	13	TRBV4-1	CASSLILFYEQYF	TGCGCCAGCAGCCTAATACTCTTCTACGAGCAGTACTTC
TRBD1	NA	TRBJ1-2	14	TRBV6-5	CASSYRQGIDGYTF	TGTGCCAGCAGTTACCGACAGGGGATCGATGGCTACACCTTC
TRBD1	NA	TRBJ2-7	15	TRBV27	CASSPRTGFTYEQYF	TGTGCCAGCAGTCCTCGGACAGGGTTCACCTACGAGCAGTACTTC
NA	NA	TRBJ2-5	14	TRBV4-1	CASSPRRFQETQYF	TGCGCCAGCAGCCCGCGGCGGTTCCAAGAGACCCAGTACTTC
TRBD2	NA	TRBJ2-3	16	TRBV14	CASSRLSGGGTDTQYF	TGTGCCAGCAGCCGTCTTAGCGGGGGTGGCACAGATACGCAGTATTTT
NA	NA	TRBJ1-6	15	TRBV5-4	CASSVGGVYNSPLHF	TGTGCCAGCAGCGTAGGAGGGGTCTATAATTCACCCCTCCACTTT
NA	NA	TRBJ2-5	13	TRBV10-2	CASRTSGGETQYF	TGCGCCAGCAGGACTAGTGGTGGGGAGACCCAGTACTTC
TRBD2	once	TRBJ2-3	16	TRBV3-1/TRBV3-2	CASSGLAGVHGDTQYF	TGTGCCAGCAGCGGTTTGGCGGGGGTCCACGGTGATACGCAGTATTTT
TRBD1	NA	TRBJ1-1	13	TRBV4-1	CASSRQGTTEAFF	TGCGCCAGCAGCAGACAGGGTACGACTGAAGCTTTCTTT
TRBD2	NA	TRBJ2-5	18	TRBV6-1	CASSESTSGGFKGETQYF	TGTGCCAGCAGTGAATCGACTAGCGGGGGGTTTAAAGGGGAGACCCAGTACTTC
TRBD2	NA	TRBJ2-3	15	TRBV7-2	CASSPQRGGPDTQYF	TGTGCCAGCAGCCCCCAGCGGGGGGGTCCAGATACGCAGTATTTT
NA	once	TRBJ1-1	13	TRBV5-1	CASSLTANTEAFF	TGCGCCAGCAGCTTGACAGCGAACACTGAAGCTTTCTTT
NA	NA	TRBJ1-4	12	TRBV30	CAWGPLEGKLFF	TGTGCCTGGGGACCCTTGGAGGGAAAACTGTTTTTT
TRBD1	NA	TRBJ2-1	15	TRBV9	CASRATGTGNNEQFF	TGTGCCAGCAGGGCTACCGGGACAGGAAATAATGAGCAGTTCTTC
NA	NA	TRBJ1-6	18	TRBV19	CASSNHRTGSSYNSPLHF	TGTGCCAGTAGTAACCACCGGACTGGTAGCTCCTATAATTCACCCCTCCACTTT
TRBD1	NA	TRBJ2-7	14	TRBV5-6	CASSWGQEAYEQYF	TGTGCCAGCAGCTGGGGACAGGAGGCCTACGAGCAGTACTTC
NA	few	TRBJ2-7	13	TRBV7-9	CASSLVAGYEQYF	TGTGCCAGCAGCTTAGTGGCAGGATACGAGCAGTACTTC
TRBD1	NA	TRBJ2-3	14	TRBV5-1	CASSPGQGWDTQYF	TGCGCCAGCAGCCCAGGACAGGGTTGGGATACGCAGTATTTT
NA	NA	TRBJ1-6	14	TRBV5-1	CASTVLGGNSPLHF	TGCGCCAGCACGGTCCTAGGCGGGAATTCACCCCTCCACTTT
NA	NA	TRBJ2-3	14	TRBV5-6	CASSWGGLSLTQYF	TGTGCCAGCAGCTGGGGGGGCCTCTCTCTTACGCAGTATTTT
NA	NA	TRBJ1-6	14	TRBV6-5	CASSLGAGNSPLHF	TGTGCCAGCAGTCTGGGGGCGGGTAATTCACCCCTCCACTTT
NA	NA	TRBJ1-5	15	TRBV6-5	CASSPRGQALRPQHF	TGTGCCAGCAGTCCCCGAGGGCAGGCCTTACGGCCCCAGCATTTT
TRBD2	NA	TRBJ2-7	16	TRBV2	CASSEFSRGGGYEQYF	TGTGCCAGCAGTGAATTTTCGCGGGGGGGCGGTTACGAGCAGTACTTC
TRBD2	NA	TRBJ2-5	16	TRBV6-5	CASSYATSGGQETQYF	TGTGCCAGCAGTTACGCGACTAGCGGGGGCCAAGAGACCCAGTACTTC
TRBD1	NA	TRBJ1-2	13	TRBV7-9	CASSFGQGVGYTF	TGTGCCAGCAGCTTCGGACAGGGGGTTGGCTACACCTTC
TRBD2	NA	TRBJ2-1	16	TRBV7-2	CASSLGSGGGYNEQFF	TGTGCCAGCAGCTTAGGGAGCGGGGGGGGCTACAATGAGCAGTTCTTC
NA	few	TRBJ2-7	13	TRBV5-4	CASSFGGTYEQYF	TGTGCCAGCAGCTTCGGGGGAACCTACGAGCAGTACTTC
TRBD1	NA	TRBJ1-5	16	TRBV6-1	CASSESPGRGYQPQHF	TGTGCCAGCAGTGAAAGTCCTGGCAGGGGGTATCAGCCCCAGCATTTT
TRBD1	NA	TRBJ2-7	12	TRBV6-5	CASRRQGYEQYF	TGTGCCAGCAGGAGACAGGGGTACGAGCAGTACTTC
NA	NA	TRBJ1-4	12	TRBV25-1	CASRAGLEKLFF	TGTGCCAGCAGGGCGGGGCTGGAAAAACTGTTTTTT
TRBD1	NA	TRBJ1-1	16	TRBV11-2	CASSLQGVGVNTEAFF	TGTGCCAGCAGCCTCCAGGGGGTGGGCGTGAACACTGAAGCTTTCTTT
NA	NA	TRBJ2-7	12	TRBV2	CASSQQGYEQYF	TGTGCCAGCAGTCAACAGGGCTACGAGCAGTACTTC
TRBD1	NA	TRBJ1-1	13	TRBV30	CASYDRGGTEAFF	TGTGCCTCCTATGACAGGGGTGGGACTGAAGCTTTCTTT
NA	NA	TRBJ2-7	14	TRBV6-5	CASSYGRGSYEQYF	TGTGCCAGCAGTTACGGTAGGGGTTCCTACGAGCAGTACTTC
NA	NA	TRBJ2-3	13	TRBV7-9	CASSFQTADTQYF	TGTGCCAGCAGCTTCCAGACAGCAGATACGCAGTATTTT
NA	NA	TRBJ1-6	12	TRBV7-8	CASSLVDSPLHF	TGTGCCAGCAGCCTAGTAGATTCACCCCTCCACTTT
TRBD2	NA	TRBJ2-5	16	TRBV9	CASSVGGAGGVETQYF	TGTGCCAGCAGCGTAGGAGGAGCGGGGGGAGTGGAGACCCAGTACTTC
NA	NA	TRBJ2-3	14	TRBV12-5	CASGRGERPDTQYF	TGTGCTAGTGGCCGGGGAGAGAGGCCAGATACGCAGTATTTT
NA	NA	TRBJ2-5	10	TRBV20-1	CSARDRTQYF	TGCAGTGCTAGAGATCGGACCCAGTACTTC